These 5 T cell receptor beta chains were sequenced from one sample in a study of T cells in Graves' hyperthyroidism and ophthalmopathy. There were TCR beta CDR3 regions amplified from RNA transcripts. The HTBI primer set drove a first-round RT-PCR of the TCR CDR3. One entry per CDR3 protein results from TCRdb running MiXCR on the multiplex PCR reads. The sample shows hundreds of thousands of distinct CDR3 sequences, 14% of them seen only once. The sample taken for sequencing was blood. The receptors were gathered from a young woman with Graves' hyperthyroidism.

This clonotype has at least ten counts. In DNA, the CDR3 is TGTGCCAGCAGAAGGACAGCTTACAATGAGCAGTTCTTC. Translated, it gives CASRRTAYNEQFF. The rearrangement joins TRBV6-2 or TRBV6-3 to TRBJ2-1; D might be TRBD1 (6 bases). The CDR3 loop spans 13 amino acids. Trimming left V 6 bases short and J 4 bases short, with 10 bases between. Per the germline V gene, CDR1 is MNHEY and CDR2 is SVGEGT.

This chain links TRBV3-1 with TRBJ2-7; TRBD1 agrees at 11 bases. This CDR3 has 14 residues. Unmatched junction bases numbered 3, after V lost 2 bases and J lost 6 bases. Germline values: CDR1 LGHDT, CDR2 YNNKEL (reference sequence). CDR3 sequence reads: CASSQRDRGSEQYF. DNA of the CDR3: TGTGCCAGCAGCCAACGGGACAGGGGGAGCGAGCAGTACTTC.

This clonotype was counted a few times. This chain links TRBV6-1 with TRBJ2-1; maybe TRBD2 (5 bases). This CDR3 comprises 17 residues. Trimming pared 8 bases from V and 4 bases from J, leaving 24 bases between. Germline CDR1 MNHNS, CDR2 SASEGT. In nucleotides, the CDR3 is TGTGCCAGCGGCGAGGGAGAGGAGGCTGGGCCGTACAATGAGCAGTTCTTC. Protein product: CASGEGEEAGPYNEQFF.

This clonotype was found many times. DNA of the CDR3: TGCAGTGCTAGTATTCGCGAAAAACTGTTTTTT. Its translation: CSASIREKLFF. This sequence joins TRBV20-1 and TRBJ1-4; D is undetermined. The CDR3 sequence is 11 residues long. Germline CDR1 DFQATT, CDR2 SNEGSKA (reference sequence). Trimming removed 3 bases at V and 8 bases at J, with 7 bases between.

This clonotype has at least ten counts. This chain uses TRBV20-1 with TRBJ2-7, with TRBD2 as a possible D gene (7 bases). The CDR3 covers 14 residues. V dropped 6 bases and J dropped 5 bases, with 20 bases sitting between them. Germline lookup yields CDR1 DFQATT and CDR2 SNEGSKA (reference sequence). Written as DNA, the CDR3 is TGCAGTGCGGTGGGGGGGCTGGGCCGAAACGAGCAGTACTTC. Amino acid sequence: CSAVGGLGRNEQYF.